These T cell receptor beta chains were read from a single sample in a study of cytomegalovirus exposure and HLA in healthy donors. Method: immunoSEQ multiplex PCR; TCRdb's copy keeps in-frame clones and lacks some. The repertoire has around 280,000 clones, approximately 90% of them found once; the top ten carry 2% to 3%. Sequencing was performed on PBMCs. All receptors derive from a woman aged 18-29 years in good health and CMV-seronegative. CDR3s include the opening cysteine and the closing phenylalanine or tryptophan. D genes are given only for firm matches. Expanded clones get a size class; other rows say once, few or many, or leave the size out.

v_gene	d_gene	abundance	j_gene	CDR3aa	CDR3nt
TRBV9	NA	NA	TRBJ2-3	CASSPGLGIDTQYF	TGTGCCAGCAGCCCAGGACTCGGCATAGATACGCAGTATTTT
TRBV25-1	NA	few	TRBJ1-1	CASSESVGALNTEAFF	TGTGCCAGCAGTGAATCGGTAGGGGCCTTGAACACTGAAGCTTTCTTT
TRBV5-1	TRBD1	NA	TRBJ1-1	CASSLGTGVMNTEAFF	TGCGCCAGCAGCTTGGGGACAGGGGTTATGAACACTGAAGCTTTCTTT
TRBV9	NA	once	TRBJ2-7	CASSVSSRVGYEQYF	TGTGCCAGCAGCGTATCCTCCCGGGTTGGCTACGAGCAGTACTTC
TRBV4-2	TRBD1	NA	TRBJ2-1	CASSQVAWTGDYNEQFF	TGTGCCAGCAGCCAAGTGGCGTGGACAGGGGATTACAATGAGCAGTTCTTC
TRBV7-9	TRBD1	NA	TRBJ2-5	CSSGQGEYQETQYF	TGTTCCAGCGGACAGGGGGAGTACCAAGAGACCCAGTACTTC
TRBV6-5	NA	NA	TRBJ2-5	CASSYVRGMETQYF	TGTGCCAGCAGTTACGTTCGGGGGATGGAGACCCAGTACTTC
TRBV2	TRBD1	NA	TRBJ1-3	CARGGQNSGNTIYF	TGTGCCAGGGGGGGACAGAACTCTGGAAACACCATATATTTT
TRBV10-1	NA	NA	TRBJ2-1	CASSEGGNEQFF	TGCGCCAGCAGTGAGGGAGGCAATGAGCAGTTCTTC
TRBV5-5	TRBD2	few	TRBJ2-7	CASSVTSGTYEQYF	TGTGCCAGCAGCGTGACTAGCGGAACCTACGAGCAGTACTTC
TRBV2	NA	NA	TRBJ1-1	CASFPRDKNTEAFF	TGTGCCAGCTTTCCCCGAGATAAGAACACTGAAGCTTTCTTT
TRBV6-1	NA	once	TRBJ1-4	CASSGRFNEKLFF	TGTGCCAGCAGTGGCAGATTTAATGAAAAACTGTTTTTT
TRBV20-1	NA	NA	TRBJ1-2	CSAPTDGYTF	TGCAGTGCCCCTACGGATGGCTACACCTTC
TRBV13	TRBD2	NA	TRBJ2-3	CASIPRGGGADTQYF	TGTGCCAGCATCCCCCGAGGCGGGGGGGCGGATACGCAGTATTTT
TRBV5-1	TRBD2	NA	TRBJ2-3	CASSLGASGGPDTQYF	TGCGCCAGCAGCTTGGGGGCTAGCGGGGGGCCAGATACGCAGTATTTT
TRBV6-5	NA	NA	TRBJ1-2	CASRQTTNYGYTF	TGTGCCAGCCGGCAGACTACGAACTATGGCTACACCTTC
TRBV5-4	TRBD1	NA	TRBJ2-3	CASSLGGAFADTQYF	TGTGCCAGCAGCTTAGGGGGCGCGTTCGCAGATACGCAGTATTTT
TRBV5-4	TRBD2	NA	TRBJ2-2	CASSLGPGGKDTGELFF	TGTGCCAGCAGCTTGGGGCCCGGGGGGAAGGATACCGGGGAGCTGTTTTTT
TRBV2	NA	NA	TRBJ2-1	CASSPRGGWNEQFF	TGTGCCAGCAGCCCTAGGGGGGGGTGGAATGAGCAGTTCTTC
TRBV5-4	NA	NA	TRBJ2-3	CASSLDGDTQYF	TGTGCCAGCAGCTTGGACGGAGATACGCAGTATTTT
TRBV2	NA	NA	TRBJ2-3	CASSEAANDSTDTQYF	TGTGCCAGCAGTGAAGCAGCCAATGATTCCACAGATACGCAGTATTTT
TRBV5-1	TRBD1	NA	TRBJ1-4	CASSLRGQGANEKLFF	TGCGCCAGCAGCCTTAGAGGACAGGGGGCTAATGAAAAACTGTTTTTT
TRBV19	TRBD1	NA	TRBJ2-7	CASSIDHRGLYEQYF	TGTGCCAGTAGTATAGATCACAGGGGGCTGTACGAGCAGTACTTC
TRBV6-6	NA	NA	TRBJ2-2	CASLGTANTGELFF	TGTGCCAGCCTCGGTACAGCGAACACCGGGGAGCTGTTTTTT
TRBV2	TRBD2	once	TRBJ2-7	CASRPENGLAGIYEQYF	TGTGCCAGCAGGCCTGAAAACGGGCTAGCGGGCATCTACGAGCAGTACTTC
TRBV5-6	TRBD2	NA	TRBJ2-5	CASSLAAGGGETQYF	TGTGCCAGCAGCTTGGCAGCGGGGGGGGGTGAGACCCAGTACTTC
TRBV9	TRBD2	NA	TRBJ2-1	CASSVGRGDAPSSYNEQFF	TGTGCCAGCAGCGTAGGACGGGGGGACGCACCGAGCTCCTACAATGAGCAGTTCTTC
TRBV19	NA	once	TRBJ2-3	CASSMGSTDTQYF	TGTGCCAGTAGTATGGGCAGCACAGATACGCAGTATTTT
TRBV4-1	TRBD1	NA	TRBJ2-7	CASSQERVRTGTHEQYF	TGCGCCAGCAGCCAAGAAAGAGTCAGGACAGGGACCCACGAGCAGTACTTC
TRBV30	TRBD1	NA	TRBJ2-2	CAWSLSGQGIMNTGELFF	TGTGCCTGGAGCCTAAGCGGACAGGGGATAATGAACACCGGGGAGCTGTTTTTT
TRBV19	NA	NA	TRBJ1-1	CASSTQGQTNTEAFF	TGTGCCAGTAGTACCCAGGGACAAACGAACACTGAAGCTTTCTTT
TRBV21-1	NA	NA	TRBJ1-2	CASKLADPHNNYGYTF	TGTGCCAGCAAGTTAGCCGACCCACACAATAACTATGGCTACACCTTC
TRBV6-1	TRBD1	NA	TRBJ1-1	CASSSGTGETEAFF	TGTGCCAGCAGTTCCGGGACAGGGGAAACTGAAGCTTTCTTT
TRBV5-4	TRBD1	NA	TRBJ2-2	CASSRGRTGSTGELFF	TGTGCCAGCAGCCGAGGGAGGACAGGGAGTACCGGGGAGCTGTTTTTT
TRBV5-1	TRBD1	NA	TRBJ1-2	CASGQGDYGYTF	TGCGCCAGCGGACAGGGCGACTATGGCTACACCTTC
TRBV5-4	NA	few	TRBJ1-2	CASSLAAGEYGYTF	TGTGCCAGCAGCTTGGCGGCGGGGGAGTATGGCTACACCTTC
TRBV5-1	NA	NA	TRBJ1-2	CASSLGGQVDGYTF	TGCGCCAGCAGCTTGGGGGGGCAAGTCGATGGCTACACCTTC
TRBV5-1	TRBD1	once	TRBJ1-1	CASKDRVQFDTEAFF	TGCGCCAGCAAAGACAGGGTCCAGTTTGACACTGAAGCTTTCTTT
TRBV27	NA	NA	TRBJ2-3	CASSFLGTRGHEDTQYF	TGTGCCAGCAGTTTCCTCGGGACGAGGGGACACGAAGATACGCAGTATTTT
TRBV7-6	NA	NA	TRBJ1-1	CASSLRAGDGKNTEAFF	TGTGCCAGCAGCTTAAGGGCAGGGGATGGGAAGAACACTGAAGCTTTCTTT
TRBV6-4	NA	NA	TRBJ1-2	CASSDSSLVVALYGYTF	TGTGCCAGCAGTGACTCGTCATTGGTGGTAGCGCTTTATGGCTACACCTTC
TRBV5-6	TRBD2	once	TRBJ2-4	CASSLTSGGIFGIQYF	TGTGCCAGCAGCTTGACTAGCGGGGGAATTTTTGGCATTCAGTACTTC
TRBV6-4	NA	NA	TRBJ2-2	CASSAAEATGELFF	TGTGCCAGCAGTGCGGCGGAGGCCACCGGGGAGCTGTTTTTT
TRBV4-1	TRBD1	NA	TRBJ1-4	CASSRGSGTENKKLFF	TGCGCCAGCAGCCGGGGCTCCGGGACAGAAAATAAAAAACTGTTTTTT
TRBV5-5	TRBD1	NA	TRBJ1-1	CASSRPGDPGDRATTEAFF	TGTGCCAGCAGCCGACCGGGAGACCCCGGGGACAGGGCGACCACTGAAGCTTTCTTT
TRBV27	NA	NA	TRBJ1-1	CASSSRGATEAFF	TGTGCCAGCAGTTCCAGGGGCGCCACTGAAGCTTTCTTT
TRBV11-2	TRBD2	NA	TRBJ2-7	CASSFSGGAADEQYF	TGTGCCAGCAGCTTTAGCGGGGGGGCCGCGGACGAGCAGTACTTC
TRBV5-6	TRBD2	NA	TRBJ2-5	CASSPSRLAGGRETQYF	TGTGCCAGCAGCCCCTCAAGACTAGCGGGGGGGCGAGAGACCCAGTACTTC
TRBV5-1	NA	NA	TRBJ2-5	CASSLGAYRVQETQYF	TGCGCCAGCAGCTTGGGAGCGTACCGCGTCCAAGAGACCCAGTACTTC
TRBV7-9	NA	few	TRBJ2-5	CASSLDVEQETQYF	TGTGCCAGCAGCTTAGATGTAGAGCAAGAGACCCAGTACTTC